This entry concerns a single T cell receptor (beta chain). The source of the sample is a study of blood T cell repertoires in COVID-19. Study-level information: From T cells, B-cell-depleted T cells, or PBMCs came the material, which was cDNA or gDNA.

Original processing methods: Estimates of nucleated cell counts were drawn from the amplification of reference gene primers. Sequenced by immunoSEQ multiplex PCR; TCRdb stores in-frame clones only, minus some. V and J calls and clone size follow that table, whereas D and trimming were derived from the DNA. The sample shows 60,000 to 70,000 clones, over 75% of them seen only once. Sequencing input: peripheral blood. The receptor was isolated from a woman aged 60-75 years with acute or convalescent COVID-19.

This chain's CDR3 is CASATGVTLPGEQFF. CDR3 in DNA: TGCGCCAGCGCAACGGGGGTAACGCTCCCAGGGGAGCAGTTCTTC. The chain is built from TRBV5-1 and TRBJ2-1, with D possibly being TRBD2 (6 bases). This CDR3 contains 15 residues. From germline, CDR1 is SGHRS and CDR2 YFSETQ. Deletions cut 7 bases from V and 10 bases from J, with 24 bases between.